These 11 T cell receptor beta chains share one sample of origin, sequenced in a study of blood T cell repertoires in COVID-19. Libraries were prepared by immunoSEQ multiplex PCR; TCRdb keeps only in-frame clonotypes and omits some of them. The table includes about 130,000 clones, roughly 83% detected once. Specimen: peripheral blood. Source of these receptors: a woman aged 70 to 79 with COVID-19, enrolled during active disease.

This chain connects TRBV30 to TRBJ1-1; D call uncertain. Germline V gives CDR1 GTSNPN, CDR2 SVGIG (reference sequence). The V end lost 2 bases, the J end lost 0 bases, and 13 bases lay between the germline ends. The CDR3 has 15 residues. The CDR3 DNA sequence: TGTGCCTGGAGTCGGGGAAGGAGGATGAACACTGAAGCTTTCTTT. Its protein product is CAWSRGRRMNTEAFF.

J is TRBJ1-1 and V is TRBV7-2; no clear D. Trimming took 1 base from V and 2 from J, leaving 8 bases between them. The CDR3 loop spans 14 amino acids. Germline values: CDR1 SGHTA, CDR2 FQGNSA. CDR3 region: CASSLDPGNTEAFF. CDR3 nucleotides: TGTGCCAGCAGCTTAGATCCAGGTAACACTGAAGCTTTCTTT.

This chain links TRBV5-1 with TRBJ1-6; D gene ambiguous. This CDR3 is built from 14 residues. V lost 3 bases, J lost 7 bases, and 11 bases lay in between. Germline values: CDR1 SGHRS, CDR2 YFSETQ. The CDR3 sequence is CASSSGVTNSPLHF. DNA of the CDR3: TGCGCCAGCAGCTCCGGGGTTACAAATTCACCCCTCCACTTT.

J is TRBJ1-5 and V is TRBV19; D is unclear. V dropped 5 bases and J dropped 5 bases, with 7 bases sitting between them. The CDR3 runs 12 residues. Germline V gene data show CDR1 as LNHDA and CDR2 as SQIVND (reference sequence). CDR3 loop: CASSLRYQPQHF. DNA of the CDR3: TGTGCCAGTAGTTTGCGTTATCAGCCCCAGCATTTT.

In its sample, this clone was seen a few times. Other nucleotide sequences in the sample specify the same CDR3. The chain recombines TRBV5-1 with TRBJ1-1, with TRBD1 matching 9 bases. Germline V CDR1 and CDR2: SGHRS, YFSETQ. The junction had 3 bases not matched to a gene; V was cut back by 2 bases and J by 4 bases. The CDR3 is 14 amino acids. CDR3: CASSLQGAGTEAFF. In DNA, the CDR3 is TGCGCCAGCAGCTTACAGGGGGCCGGCACTGAAGCTTTCTTT.

V gene TRBV10-3 combines with J gene TRBJ1-1; D not certain. V was shortened by 8 bases and J by 1 base, with 14 bases between the two germline ends. The CDR3 sequence is 14 residues long. Germline V gene lookup returns CDR1 ENHRY and CDR2 SYGVKD. CDR3 in amino acids: CAIRTDIANTEAFF. The DNA of the CDR3 is TGTGCCATCCGCACCGACATCGCGAACACTGAAGCTTTCTTT.

V is TRBV30 and J is TRBJ2-5, with TRBD2 identical over 8 bases. This CDR3 is 15 amino acids long. V gave up 2 bases and J gave up 5 bases; unmatched junction bases: 10. Germline loops: CDR1 GTSNPN, CDR2 SVGIG (reference sequence). The CDR3 DNA follows: TGTGCCTGGAGTTGGCGGGGGGCCATCGGGGAGACCCAGTACTTC. Its protein product is CAWSWRGAIGETQYF.

The chain is built from TRBV24-1 and TRBJ2-5; a weak D match, TRBD1 (6 bases). Trimming removed 3 bases from V and 0 bases from J, with 7 bases in between. Germline V gives CDR1 KGHDR, CDR2 SFDVKD. This CDR3 region has 14 residues. The CDR3 DNA reads as TGTGCCACCAGTGATGGGACAAACCAAGAGACCCAGTACTTC. This encodes CATSDGTNQETQYF.

The chain couples TRBV6-5 to TRBJ1-5; D ambiguous. Looked up from germline, CDR1 is MNHEY and CDR2 is SVGAGI. This CDR3 region has 13 residues. V lost 5 bases, J lost 5 bases, and 10 bases lay in between. The DNA of the CDR3 is TGTGCCAGCAGTCGGGGAGGGCATCAGCCCCAGCATTTT. Translation: CASSRGGHQPQHF.

J is TRBJ1-5 and V is TRBV5-5, with 9 bases matching TRBD1. The J segment lost 11 bases and the V segment lost 3 bases, leaving 3 bases of the junction unmatched. CDR1 is SGHKS and CDR2 is YYEKEE in the germline V gene (reference sequence). This CDR3 spans 12 amino acids. The DNA of the CDR3 is TGTGCCAGCAGCTCCGGACAGGGGACCCAGCATTTT. Translated, it gives CASSSGQGTQHF.

V gene TRBV28 combines with J gene TRBJ2-3, with TRBD2 matching 11 bases. Germline V gene lookup returns CDR1 MDHEN and CDR2 SYDVKM. The CDR3 has 18 residues. V trimming: 3 bases; J trimming: 0 bases; junction bases outside the gene matches: 8. The chain's CDR3 is CASSFLLAGVSSTDTQYF. The DNA for the CDR3 is TGTGCCAGCAGTTTTTTACTAGCGGGGGTGTCTAGCACAGATACGCAGTATTTT. Full variable domain (missing parts from reference TRBV28 and TRBJ2-3): DVKVTQSSRYLVKRTGEKVFLECVQDMDHENMFWYRQDPGLGLRLIYFSYDVKMKEKGDIPEGYSVSREKKERFSLILESASTNQTSMYLCASSFLLAGVSSTDTQYFGPGTRLTVL.